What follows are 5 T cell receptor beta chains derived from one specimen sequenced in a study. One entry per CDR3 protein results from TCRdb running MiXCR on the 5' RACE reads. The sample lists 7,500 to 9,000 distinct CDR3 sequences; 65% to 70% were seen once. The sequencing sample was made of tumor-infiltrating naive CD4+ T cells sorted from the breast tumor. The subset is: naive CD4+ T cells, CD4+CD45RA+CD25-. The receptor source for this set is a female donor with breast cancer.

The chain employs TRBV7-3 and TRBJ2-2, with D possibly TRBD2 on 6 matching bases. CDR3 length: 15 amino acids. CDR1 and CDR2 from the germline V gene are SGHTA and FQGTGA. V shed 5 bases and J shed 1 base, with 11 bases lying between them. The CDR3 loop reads CASSKVGGNTGELFF. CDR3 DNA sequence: TGTGCCAGCAGCAAAGTGGGGGGGAACACCGGGGAGCTGTTTTTT.

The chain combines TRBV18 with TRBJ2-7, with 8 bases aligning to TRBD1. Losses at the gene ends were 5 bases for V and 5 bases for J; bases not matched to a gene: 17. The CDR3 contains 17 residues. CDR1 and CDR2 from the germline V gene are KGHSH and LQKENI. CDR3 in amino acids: CASSSRLLTGALDEQYF. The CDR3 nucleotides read TGTGCCAGCTCATCTCGCCTCCTGACAGGGGCCCTAGACGAGCAGTACTTC.

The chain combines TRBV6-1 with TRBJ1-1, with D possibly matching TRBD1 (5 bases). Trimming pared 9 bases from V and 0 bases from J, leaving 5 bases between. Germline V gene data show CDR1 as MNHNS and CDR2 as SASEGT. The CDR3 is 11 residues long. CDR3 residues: CARGVNTEAFF. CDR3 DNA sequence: TGTGCCAGGGGGGTGAACACTGAAGCTTTCTTT.

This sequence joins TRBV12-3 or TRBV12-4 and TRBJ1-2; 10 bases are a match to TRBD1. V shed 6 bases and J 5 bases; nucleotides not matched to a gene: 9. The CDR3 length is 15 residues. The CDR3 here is CASREDRGIFYGYTF. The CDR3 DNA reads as TGTGCCAGCAGAGAGGACAGGGGGATTTTTTATGGCTACACCTTC.

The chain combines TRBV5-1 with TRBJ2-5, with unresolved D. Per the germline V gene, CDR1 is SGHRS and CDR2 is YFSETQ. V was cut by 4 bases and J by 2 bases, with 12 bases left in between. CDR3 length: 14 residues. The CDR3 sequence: CASSRDGTQETQYF. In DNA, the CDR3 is TGCGCCAGCAGCCGAGACGGCACTCAAGAGACCCAGTACTTC.